The sequence of this TCR beta chain was determined in a study of blood T cell repertoires in COVID-19. Study-wide background: Sources were T cells, B-cell-depleted T cells, or PBMCs; the material itself was cDNA or gDNA.

The germline CDR1 and CDR2 sequences are SQVTM and ANQGSEA. The CDR3 loop spans 13 amino acids. V was pared by 7 bases and J by 6 bases, with 17 bases between. Per the authors' pipeline: Amplification with reference gene primers provided the estimates of nucleated cell counts. Generated by immunoSEQ multiplex PCR, the TCRdb table keeps only in-frame clones and is missing some. The V and J calls and clone size were taken over from that table, and D and trimming were inferred from the DNA. The data contain approximately 84,000 clones, about 83% of them singletons. This sequence originates from an elderly woman with acute or convalescent COVID-19. The source material was peripheral blood. V is TRBV29-1 and J is TRBJ2-3; D gene unclear. CDR3 DNA sequence: TGCAGCGCCCAAGAGTTACAGTCGGATACGCAGTATTTT. Its translation: CSAQELQSDTQYF.